This T cell receptor (beta chain) was identified in a study of T cell responses to AZD1222 COVID-19 vaccine (dated by TCRdb to about 2021). Study-wide context: Because spike-specific TCR depth and breadth did not differ between the two schedules, AZD1222 recipients who got a second dose at roughly 4 weeks were pooled with those who got a second dose at roughly 12 weeks. Trial participants were enrolled by age into 18-55, 56-69 and 70-plus year subgroups, with roughly 160, 29 and 62 TCR-sequenced participants respectively. A total of roughly 240 trial participants underwent TCR sequencing, of whom 200 to 220 received two doses of AZD1222 and some 26 received two doses of the MenACWY control vaccine.

V is pared back by 4 bases and J by 3 bases, with 13 bases lying between the germline termini. Inclusive of the bounding cysteine and phenylalanine, the CDR3 is 14 residues long. The sequence is cut down to CDR3 DNA, 42 bases in frame from base 1. From a lookup of the germline V gene, CDR1 and CDR2 are SGDLS and YYNGEE. On the study overall, not on this receptor specifically: Reportedly, close to half of the unique spike-specific TCRs recognized epitopes lying outside the regions that are mutated in the B.1.351 and B.1.1.7 variants. The vaccine-associated CD4 TCRs covered the entire spike protein, and the dominant responses fell in regions 160-218 and 743-854. Because no samples from the day 14 peak response were available, repertoires could be characterized only after the peak T cell response. Participants were mostly white British, with more females than males. The authors suggested clonal diversity may have been underestimated. The 56-69-year group was small, and its depth increase did not reach significance, likely because of low power. Only five to seven AZD1222 recipients were SARS-CoV-2 seropositive at baseline, limiting conclusions about previously exposed vaccinees. A significant rise in spike-specific TCR breadth and depth was observed after two AZD1222 doses relative to day 0 and relative to MenACWY recipients.

Note on this clone: No cognate antigen has been identified for it. Qualities for individual bases were not recorded, and no much larger clone is one base off.

According to the study, the label for this sample's time point signals: baseline before first vaccination. Vaccinee samples were obtained from the UK trials COV001 and COV002, which included a single-blind randomized controlled phase 2/3 trial of AZD1222 (ChAdOx1 nCoV-19) in healthy adults. Trial participant PBMC samples were collected at day 0 and day 28 after the second dose for TCRbeta chain sequencing. The CDR3 regions of human TCRbeta chains were subjected to immunosequencing. Per the authors' processing: Repertoire TCRs were matched against a reference library of SARS-CoV-2-specific TCRs generated with the MIRA antigen-specificity platform. Breadth was defined as the fraction of unique TCRs that were SARS-CoV-2-associated. Depth was defined as the fraction of total T cells that were SARS-CoV-2-associated. Using the MIRA data, each spike-specific TCR was mapped to the spike region that the TCR reacts to and placed in a CD4 or CD8 class. Log10-transformed breadth and depth values were compared by one-way ANOVA with Sidak's multiple comparisons tests. The clones in this table, taken by TCRdb from immuneACCESS, are in-frame only. Not every clone is retained; where verified, under half of the shortfall comes from an unresolved V gene, and the cause of the rest is unknown. V and J calls and clone size are as listed in that table; D and trimming were resolved from the DNA. Within this sample are 150,000 or so clones, with under 95% of them counted one time only. The ten largest clones add up to 18% of the sample.

The clonotype was recovered from an adult in good health. This receptor chain uses TRBV9 and TRBJ1-2; 5 matching bases give a weak D call of TRBD1. The starting material was peripheral blood, obtained on day 0 of AZD1222 vaccination. The DNA sequence follows: TGTGCCAGCAGCAAAGGGAGGGGCGACTATGGCTACACCTTC. This gives the protein CASSKGRGDYGYTF.